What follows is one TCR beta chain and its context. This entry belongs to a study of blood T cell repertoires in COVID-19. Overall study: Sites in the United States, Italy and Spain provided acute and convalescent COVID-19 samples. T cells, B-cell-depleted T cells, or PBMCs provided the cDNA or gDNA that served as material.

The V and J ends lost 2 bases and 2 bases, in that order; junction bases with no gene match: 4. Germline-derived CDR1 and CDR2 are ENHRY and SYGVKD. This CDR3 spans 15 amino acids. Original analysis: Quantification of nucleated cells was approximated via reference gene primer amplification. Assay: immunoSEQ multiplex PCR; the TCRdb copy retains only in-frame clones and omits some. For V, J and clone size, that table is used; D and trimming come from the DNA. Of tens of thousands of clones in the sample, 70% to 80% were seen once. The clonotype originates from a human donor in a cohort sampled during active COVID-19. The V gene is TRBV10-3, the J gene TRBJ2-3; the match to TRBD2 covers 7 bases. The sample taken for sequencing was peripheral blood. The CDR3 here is CAISEVGGVTDTQYF. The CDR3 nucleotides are TGTGCCATCAGTGAGGTGGGGGGGGTCACAGATACGCAGTATTTT.